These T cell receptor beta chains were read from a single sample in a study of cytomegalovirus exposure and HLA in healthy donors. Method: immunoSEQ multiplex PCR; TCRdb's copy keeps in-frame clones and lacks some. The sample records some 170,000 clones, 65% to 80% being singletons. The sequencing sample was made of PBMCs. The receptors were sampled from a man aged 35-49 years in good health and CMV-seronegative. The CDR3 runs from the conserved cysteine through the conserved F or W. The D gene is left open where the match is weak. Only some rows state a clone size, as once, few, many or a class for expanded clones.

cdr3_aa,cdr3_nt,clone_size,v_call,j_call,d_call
CASSVDANRLDRPYEQYF,TGTGCCAGCAGCGTAGACGCAAACCGCCTCGACAGGCCCTACGAGCAGTACTTC,NA,TRBV9,TRBJ2-7,NA
CSVEATGNTEAFF,TGCAGCGTTGAAGCGACAGGCAACACTGAAGCTTTCTTT,NA,TRBV29-1,TRBJ1-1,NA
CASSATGPDTQYF,TGTGCCAGCAGTGCGACAGGTCCAGATACGCAGTATTTT,NA,TRBV6-1,TRBJ2-3,NA
CASSLRQSGVTGELFF,TGTGCCAGTAGTCTCAGACAGTCGGGGGTCACCGGGGAGCTGTTTTTT,once,TRBV19,TRBJ2-2,NA
CASSGTSGGFYEQYF,TGTGCCAGCAGTGGTACTAGCGGGGGGTTTTACGAGCAGTACTTC,NA,TRBV25-1,TRBJ2-7,TRBD2
CASSSGLAGAETQYF,TGTGCCAGTAGTAGTGGACTAGCGGGAGCAGAGACCCAGTACTTC,NA,TRBV19,TRBJ2-5,TRBD2
CASSPRQGAGGRLPDTQYF,TGTGCCAGCAGCCCGCGACAGGGGGCGGGGGGTAGACTCCCAGATACGCAGTATTTT,NA,TRBV7-9,TRBJ2-3,TRBD1
CASSLTGPNTGELFF,TGTGCCAGCAGCTTAACAGGGCCGAACACCGGGGAGCTGTTTTTT,NA,TRBV7-2,TRBJ2-2,NA
CASSLRQGSLKTGELFF,TGTGCCAGCAGCCTAAGACAGGGAAGTTTGAAAACCGGGGAGCTGTTTTTT,NA,TRBV11-3,TRBJ2-2,TRBD1
CASTIRTPYEQYF,TGTGCCAGCACAATACGGACTCCCTACGAGCAGTACTTC,once,TRBV6-1,TRBJ2-7,NA
CASSPTGGTSGSYEQYF,TGTGCCAGCAGCCCCACGGGCGGCACTAGCGGTTCCTACGAGCAGTACTTC,NA,TRBV7-8,TRBJ2-7,TRBD2